These 5 T cell receptor beta chains were sequenced from one sample in a study of identical twins' blood T cells. Via MiXCR, TCRdb re-called the 5' RACE reads, giving one row per CDR3 protein. Seen here are 350,000 to 400,000 distinct CDR3 sequences, approximately 30% observed once, and the top ten hold approximately 6.6%. The sequenced sample consisted of PBMCs. These receptors were obtained from a woman between 18 and 50 years old in good health.

This clonotype was counted only a few times. The CDR3 spells CSVSRSNYGYTF. CDR3 bases: TGCAGCGTGTCTCGTTCTAACTATGGCTACACCTTC. The chain carries TRBV29-1 and TRBJ1-2; D remains ambiguous. CDR3 length equals 12 residues. V was pared by 6 bases and J by 0 bases, with 8 bases between. CDR1 is SQVTM, CDR2 ANQGSEA, per germline.

This rearrangement joins TRBV12-3 or TRBV12-4 to TRBJ1-2; D might be TRBD1 (5 bases). The germline V and J ends were trimmed by 5 bases and 0 bases, with 10 bases remaining between them. This CDR3 is 14 amino acids long. The chain's CDR3 is CASSPGVANYGYTF. CDR3 in DNA: TGTGCCAGCAGTCCGGGGGTAGCTAACTATGGCTACACCTTC.

This clonotype was seen a few times. The chain joins TRBV7-2 to TRBJ2-3; D tentatively reads TRBD1 or TRBD2 (5 bases each). Germline assignment: CDR1 SGHTA and CDR2 FQGNSA. This CDR3 is built from 13 residues. Trimming cost V 7 bases and J 7 bases, with 15 bases left between them. The chain's CDR3 is CASTTPEGNTQYF. The CDR3 region has the DNA TGTGCCAGCACAACCCCCGAGGGGAATACGCAGTATTTT.

This clonotype was observed a handful of times. This chain uses TRBV6-5 with TRBJ2-2; D gene ambiguous. Trimming removed 2 bases at V and 0 bases at J, with 4 bases between. The germline V gene has CDR1 MNHEY and CDR2 SVGAGI. This CDR3 contains 14 residues. The CDR3 bases are TGTGCCAGCAGTTACAGGGCGAACACCGGGGAGCTGTTTTTT. Translation: CASSYRANTGELFF.

Comments on this clonotype: A much larger clone lies a single base off, so this may be a read error. The chain links TRBV14 to TRBJ2-4; possibly TRBD1 or TRBD2 for D (5 bases each). The CDR3 has 16 residues. Per germline, CDR1 SGHDN and CDR2 FVKESK. CDR3 sequence (DNA): TGTGCCGGCAGCCAACGGGGCCTTGAGGGGAAAAACATTCAGTACTTC. Encoded protein: CAGSQRGLEGKNIQYF.